The 11 T cell receptor beta chains below were found in one sample sequenced in a study of neurological immune-mediated disorders. Documented time point: longitudinal time-point 2. TCRdb reprocessed the 5' RACE reads via MiXCR and lists one record per CDR3 protein. The repertoire consists of about 66,000 distinct CDR3 sequences, with 9.7% occurring once and the leading ten covering around an eighth. The sample was PBMCs. All receptors come from a man in his thirties or forties in good health.

This clonotype showed up many times. This chain joins TRBV20-1 and TRBJ2-1; weak D call: TRBD2 (6 bases). V was cut by 5 bases and J by 0 bases, with 23 bases left in between. This CDR3 spans 18 amino acids. Per germline, CDR1 DFQATT and CDR2 SNEGSKA (reference sequence). DNA for the CDR3: TGCAGTGCTCCGAGGGACTTCCACCACGCGATCTCCTACAATGAGCAGTTCTTC. Translating it yields CSAPRDFHHAISYNEQFF.

This clonotype was observed at least ten times. This chain links TRBV5-5 with TRBJ2-1, with D uncertain. V lost 4 bases, J lost 4 bases, and 12 bases lay in between. Germline CDR1 is SGHKS and CDR2 is YYEKEE (reference sequence). This CDR3 is 14 amino acids long. CDR3 sequence reads: CASSRNQAYNEQFF. The CDR3 nucleotides read TGTGCCAGCAGCCGGAATCAAGCTTACAATGAGCAGTTCTTC.

This clonotype was counted ten times or more. The V gene is TRBV4-2, the J gene TRBJ2-7, with TRBD2 as a possible D gene (6 bases). CDR1 LGHNA and CDR2 YNFKEQ come from the germline V gene. The CDR3 is made up of 14 amino acids. V lost 1 base and J 3 bases, leaving 10 bases between the germline ends. Written as DNA, the CDR3 is TGTGCCAGCAGCCAAGTTGAGGGAGGCTACGAGCAGTACTTC. Protein product: CASSQVEGGYEQYF.

At least ten counts were recorded for this clonotype. The chain uses TRBV12-3 or TRBV12-4 and TRBJ2-1; no clear D. Trimming stripped 4 bases from V and 10 bases from J, with 8 bases between. The CDR3 sequence is 11 residues long. CDR3 DNA sequence: TGTGCCAGCAGTTGGCTTGCCGAGCAGTTCTTC. Translated, it gives CASSWLAEQFF.

There are many counts of this clonotype. The DNA for the CDR3 is TGCGCCAGCAGCTTGGGATCACCGTCCCATCTGCCCCAGCATTTT. Translating gives CASSLGSPSHLPQHF. The chain employs TRBV5-1 and TRBJ1-5; D gene unclear. This CDR3 has 15 residues. In germline, CDR1 is SGHRS, CDR2 YFSETQ. V lost 0 bases and J lost 9, with 16 bases in between.

There are many counts of this clonotype. This chain links TRBV25-1 with TRBJ1-5; no definite D call. Between the trimmed V and J ends, which lost 2 bases and 9 bases, there was a span of 11 bases. CDR1 and CDR2 (germline): MGHDK, SYGVNS. The CDR3 has 13 amino acids. The CDR3 loop is CASSEDRVGPQHF. Written as DNA, the CDR3 is TGTGCCAGCAGTGAAGACCGGGTAGGGCCCCAGCATTTT.

This clonotype was detected only a few times. The chain links TRBV19 to TRBJ2-2, with D unresolved. CDR1 is LNHDA, CDR2 SQIVND, per germline (reference sequence). V was trimmed by 3 bases and J by 7 bases, leaving 9 bases between them. The CDR3 runs 13 residues. The CDR3 protein is CASSMSGFGELFF. In DNA, the CDR3 is TGTGCCAGTAGTATGTCCGGGTTCGGGGAGCTGTTTTTT. Variable domain in full (rest from reference TRBV19 and TRBJ2-2): DGGITQSPKYLFRKEGQNVTLSCEQNLNHDAMYWYRQDPGQGLRLIYYSQIVNDFQKGDIAEGYSVSREKKESFPLTVTSAQKNPTAFYLCASSMSGFGELFFGEGSRLTVL.

This clonotype was detected ten times or more. This rearrangement joins TRBV2 to TRBJ2-7, with D possibly being TRBD1 (7 bases). The V end was cut by 6 bases, the J end by 6 bases, with 15 bases between. The germline gives CDR1 SNHLY, CDR2 FYNNEI. The CDR3 spans 13 residues. DNA for the CDR3: TGTGCCAGCAGGGGGGGACAGTTAACCGAGCAGTACTTC. It specifies CASRGGQLTEQYF.

Many counts were recorded for this clonotype. The chain couples TRBV27 to TRBJ1-1, with TRBD1 identical over 7 bases. The CDR3 has 14 amino acids. V lost 5 bases and J lost 4; bases outside the gene matches: 7. Germline V CDR1 and CDR2: MNHEY, SMNVEV (reference sequence). CDR3 loop: CASSPDRAVTEAFF. CDR3 coding DNA: TGTGCCAGCAGTCCCGACAGGGCAGTCACTGAAGCTTTCTTT.

In this sample, this clonotype turned up many times. The V and J genes are TRBV7-9 and TRBJ2-1; possible D gene TRBD2, 6 bases. Looked up from germline, CDR1 is SEHNR and CDR2 is FQNEAQ (reference sequence). The CDR3 runs 13 residues. The V end was cut by 5 bases, the J end by 8 bases, with 13 bases between. The CDR3 is CASSRGERDEQFF. CDR3 bases: TGTGCCAGCAGCAGAGGGGAGCGGGATGAGCAGTTCTTC.

This clonotype showed up many times. The chain couples TRBV6-5 to TRBJ1-1; D is uncertain. Germline V gives CDR1 MNHEY, CDR2 SVGAGI. The CDR3 is made up of 13 amino acids. The V end lost 5 bases, the J end lost 5 bases, and 12 bases lay between the germline ends. CDR3 in DNA: TGTGCCAGCAGTCGGACGGGAGATACTGAAGCTTTCTTT. Translation: CASSRTGDTEAFF.